This is a list of T cell receptor beta chains from one sample in a study of beta chain features in type 1 diabetes. TCRdb's table, derived via immunoSEQ multiplex PCR, lists solely in-frame clones and lacks some. Of about 640,000 clones in the sample, 9.5% to 15% were seen once. The sample taken for sequencing was naive CD4+ T cells from blood. The receptors derive from a man aged 30 to 39 with type 1 diabetes. CDR3s include the opening cysteine and the closing phenylalanine or tryptophan. The size entry is marked missing in some rows and otherwise reads once, few, many or a size class.

>TRBJ1-2|TRBV25-1|few
CASRAGTLDGGYTF
>TRBJ1-1|TRBV4-2|few
CASSHTPGTEMNTEAFF
>TRBJ1-2|TRBV27|NA
CASSDREWGYGYTF
>TRBJ1-5|TRBV7-2|NA
CASSSSGDLSNQPQHF
>TRBJ1-5|TRBV5-1|NA
CASSLRENQPQHF
>TRBJ1-2|TRBV29-1|NA
CSAESAYGYTF
>TRBJ1-1|TRBV6-1|few
CASSPGTGGPEAFF
>TRBJ1-4|TRBV19|NA
CASSRGQFNEKLFF
>TRBJ1-2|TRBV28|few
CASSLSYGYTF
>TRBJ2-2|TRBV29-1|few
CSVELQGNTGELFF
>TRBJ1-1|TRBV4-3|NA
CASSQVDGGTEAFF
>TRBJ1-2|TRBV4-2|few
CASSQGDSGNSVSGYTF
>TRBJ2-2|TRBV30|NA
CAWKGGDHTGELFF
>TRBJ2-5|TRBV7-9|few
CAAGSQETQYF
>TRBJ1-6|TRBV7-9|NA
CASSLDSQNSPLHF
>TRBJ2-1|TRBV28|few
CASLPSDRGNEQFF
>TRBJ1-1|TRBV2|few
CASSEAFGQGDNKAFF
>TRBJ2-3|TRBV4-2|NA
CASSQEAPDTQYF
>TRBJ2-1|TRBV6-5|NA
CASSYEFQNNEQFF
>TRBJ1-2|TRBV19|NA
CASSMQGAYGYTF
>TRBJ2-4|TRBV4-3|NA
CASSQDGGLAKNIQYF
>TRBJ2-7|TRBV18|few
CASSTKTGTDYEQYF
>TRBJ2-2|TRBV10-2|NA
CASSVEGPLTGELFF
>TRBJ2-5|TRBV2|NA
CASRLEQGETQYF
>TRBJ1-6|TRBV6-6|NA
CASRPTGLNYNSPLHF
>TRBJ2-3|TRBV7-2|NA
CASSQSTAGYTQYF
>TRBJ2-1|TRBV28|few
CASSLQGQGYNEQFF
>TRBJ1-5|TRBV19|few
CASSSRGTSRNQPQHF
>TRBJ2-3|TRBV7-9|few
CASNPLREADTQYF
>TRBJ1-2|TRBV7-2|few
CASSLEGQVNYGYTF
>TRBJ2-7|TRBV13|few
CASSRRTPLYEQYF
>TRBJ1-4|TRBV30|NA
CAWGSMGAATNEKLFF
>TRBJ2-7|TRBV10-3|NA
CAISEGTGTYEQYF
>TRBJ2-1|TRBV5-6|NA
CASSHRDGTPYNEQFF
>TRBJ2-1|TRBV7-2|NA
CASSPTRNEQFF
>TRBJ1-5|TRBV18|NA
CASSPQQGAFGNSNQPQHF
>TRBJ1-6|TRBV5-1|few
CASSYDRENSPLHF
>TRBJ1-5|TRBV30|NA
CAWQENSNQPQHF
>TRBJ2-3|TRBV9|few
CASSVAGIRTDTQYF
>TRBJ1-4|TRBV7-2|NA
CASSLARQGSEKLFF
>TRBJ1-4|TRBV28|NA
CASSLWGQGTNEKLFF
>TRBJ2-2|TRBV9|few
CASSLALGELFF
>TRBJ2-3|TRBV28|NA
CAKVHKTSGAARTQYF
>TRBJ1-5|TRBV19|NA
CASTGQGAGSNQPQHF
>TRBJ2-7|TRBV9|few
CASSVGTRGYEQYF
>TRBJ1-4|TRBV14|NA
CASSPQGSGKLFF
>TRBJ2-6|TRBV10-3|few
CAINPGRSSGANVLTF
>TRBJ2-2|TRBV4-2|NA
CASSHLQKTGELFF
>TRBJ1-6|TRBV6-1|NA
CASSDDRDSPLHF
>TRBJ1-6|TRBV27|NA
CASSLFARTGNSPLHF